Given below is one T cell receptor beta chain in context. The sample originates from a study of blood T cell repertoires in COVID-19. As for the study in general: Both acute and convalescent COVID-19 samples were obtained from the United States, Italy and Spain. PBMCs, B-cell-depleted T cells, or T cells provided the cDNA or gDNA that made up the material.

Per the original data handling: Scientists estimated how many nucleated cells there were by amplifying reference gene primers. This table comes from immunoSEQ multiplex PCR, and its TCRdb copy is limited to in-frame clones, with some not included. The V and J calls and clone size are taken from that table; D and trimming were inferred from the DNA. The sample lists over 250,000 clones; around 86% were seen once. The germline V and J ends were trimmed by 5 bases and 4 bases, with 12 bases remaining between them. The CDR3 runs to 13 residues. Germline CDR1 and CDR2: SQVTM and ANQGSEA. This TCR was recovered from a human donor in a cohort sampled during active COVID-19. Sequenced sample: peripheral blood. The chain recombines TRBV29-1 with TRBJ1-3, with a possible D match to TRBD1 (6 bases). CDR3 in DNA: TGCAGCGTTAAACAGGGCGGGGGAAACACCATATATTTT. As protein: CSVKQGGGNTIYF. The variable domain in full, completed from reference TRBV29-1 and TRBJ1-3, reads SAVISQKPSRDICQRGTSLTIQCQVDSQVTMMFWYRQQPGQSLTLIATANQGSEATYESGFVIDKFPISRPNLTFSTLTVSNMSPEDSSIYLCSVKQGGGNTIYFGEGSWLTVV.